Listed below are T cell receptor beta chains from one sample, sequenced in a study of cytomegalovirus exposure and HLA in healthy donors. The repertoire was sequenced with immunoSEQ multiplex PCR; TCRdb's copy has only in-frame clones and lacks some. The table has about 150,000 clones, 80% seen once. The sequenced sample was PBMCs. These receptors were collected from a middle-aged woman in good health and CMV-seropositive. CDR3s include the opening cysteine and the closing phenylalanine or tryptophan. The D gene is left open where the match is weak. Not all rows give a size; the values are once, few, many and, for expanded clones, a class.

j_call | v_call | d_call | clone_size | cdr3_aa | cdr3_nt
TRBJ2-7 | TRBV19 | TRBD2 | . | CASSIYGREKAGEQYF | TGTGCCAGTAGTATTTATGGGCGGGAGAAGGCTGGCGAGCAGTACTTC
TRBJ2-2 | TRBV27 | . | once | CASSPPNTGELFF | TGTGCCAGCAGTCCTCCGAACACCGGGGAGCTGTTTTTT
TRBJ2-1 | TRBV29-1 | TRBD1 | medium-sized | CSVTPRDRGTNEQFF | TGCAGCGTGACCCCCCGGGACAGGGGAACAAATGAGCAGTTCTTC
TRBJ2-7 | TRBV10-3 | . | . | CAIATGSYEQYF | TGTGCCATCGCGACGGGATCCTACGAGCAGTACTTC
TRBJ1-5 | TRBV5-1 | . | . | CASSSPQNRNSNQPQHF | TGCGCCAGCAGCTCTCCACAGAACAGAAATAGCAATCAGCCCCAGCATTTT
TRBJ2-7 | TRBV7-2 | . | . | CASSPMGGLATWGQYF | TGTGCCAGCAGCCCGATGGGAGGACTCGCTACTTGGGGGCAGTACTTC
TRBJ2-2 | TRBV7-9 | TRBD2 | . | CASSFGASGTNTGELFF | TGTGCCAGCAGCTTCGGGGCTAGCGGGACGAACACCGGGGAGCTGTTTTTT
TRBJ2-7 | TRBV5-1 | . | once | CASSLNRASSYEQYF | TGCGCCAGCAGCTTGAACAGGGCGTCCTCCTACGAGCAGTACTTC
TRBJ2-1 | TRBV19 | TRBD2 | . | CASSPRGLAGGFGEQFF | TGTGCCAGTAGTCCCAGGGGACTAGCGGGTGGCTTCGGTGAGCAGTTCTTC
TRBJ2-7 | TRBV10-1 | TRBD1 | . | CATARDRVGTYEQYF | TGCGCCACCGCGCGAGACAGGGTTGGGACCTACGAGCAGTACTTC
TRBJ2-6 | TRBV5-1 | TRBD1 | once | CASSSGQGAAGANVLTF | TGCGCCAGCAGCTCCGGACAGGGGGCCGCTGGGGCCAACGTCCTGACTTTC
TRBJ2-2 | TRBV7-3 | TRBD2 | . | CASSLRGASGRTGELFF | TGTGCCAGCAGCTTAAGAGGGGCTAGCGGGAGAACCGGGGAGCTGTTTTTT
TRBJ2-3 | TRBV27 | TRBD2 | . | CASSLPGVAGDLSTDTQYF | TGTGCCAGCAGTTTACCCGGGGTAGCGGGAGACCTAAGCACAGATACGCAGTATTTT
TRBJ2-7 | TRBV6-5 | TRBD1 | . | CASRKDREATYEQYF | TGTGCCAGCAGAAAGGACAGGGAGGCTACCTACGAGCAGTACTTC
TRBJ1-1 | TRBV27 | . | . | CASSLERAGTEAFF | TGTGCCAGCAGTTTAGAGAGGGCGGGCACTGAAGCTTTCTTT
TRBJ2-5 | TRBV7-9 | . | . | CASSFVETQYF | TGTGCCAGCAGCTTCGTAGAGACCCAGTACTTC
TRBJ1-5 | TRBV19 | . | . | CASNLRSSNQPQHF | TGTGCCAGTAACCTCAGATCTAGCAATCAGCCCCAGCATTTT
TRBJ2-7 | TRBV7-8 | . | . | CASTRGGTGPHEQYF | TGTGCCAGCACCCGGGGGGGGACAGGGCCTCACGAGCAGTACTTC